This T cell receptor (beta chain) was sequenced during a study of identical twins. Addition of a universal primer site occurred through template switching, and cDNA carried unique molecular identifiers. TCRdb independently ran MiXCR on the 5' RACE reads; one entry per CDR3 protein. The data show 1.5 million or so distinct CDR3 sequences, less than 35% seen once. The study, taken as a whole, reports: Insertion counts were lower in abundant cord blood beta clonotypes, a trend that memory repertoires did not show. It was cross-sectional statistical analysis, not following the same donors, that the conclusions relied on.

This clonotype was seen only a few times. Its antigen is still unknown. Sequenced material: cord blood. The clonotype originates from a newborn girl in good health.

This CDR3 is CASSSRGRGTQYF. The DNA for the CDR3 is TGTGCCAGCAGCTCAAGGGGAAGGGGTACGCAGTATTTT. The chain recombines TRBV7-6 with TRBJ2-3; D is perhaps TRBD1 (5 bases). Trimming cost V 4 bases and J 8 bases, with 13 bases left between them. Germline CDR1 is SGHVS and CDR2 is FNYEAQ. This CDR3 has 13 amino acids.